Sequencing of this T cell receptor (beta chain) was carried out in a study of T cell responses to AZD1222 COVID-19 vaccine. Whole-study results and caveats: Seropositive AZD1222 recipients at baseline numbered only five or six. Vaccine-related CD4 TCRs covered spike, predominating at 160-218 and 743-854.

Per germline, CDR1 MDHEN and CDR2 SYDVKM. V lost 5 bases and J 3 bases, leaving 13 bases between the germline ends. The CDR3 has 14 amino acids. Produced via immunoSEQ multiplex PCR; TCRdb's table is partial and in-frame only. This sample has about 100,000 clones, with about 83% found just once. Points on this clone: The antigen is undetermined.

This sequence originates from an adult in good health. This chain connects TRBV28 to TRBJ1-1; D possibly corresponds to TRBD1 (6 bases). This material consisted of peripheral blood, taken on day 0 of AZD1222 vaccination. The CDR3 coding sequence is TGTGCCAGCAGTCCCGGACAGCTCTACACTGAAGCTTTCTTT. It yields the protein CASSPGQLYTEAFF.